This is a list of T cell receptor beta chains from one sample in a study of control samples from healthy donors and cancer patients. The protocol was immunoSEQ multiplex PCR, while the TCRdb copy is restricted to in-frame clones and leaves out a portion. The sample carries about 97,000 clones, about 91% recorded once. The sample was blood. All receptors come from a woman under 30 in good health. Each CDR3 is given with its conserved first and last residue. A D gene is named only where the DNA matches it firmly. Only some rows state a clone size, as once, few, many or a class for expanded clones.

d_call: NA; v_call: TRBV5-5; j_call: TRBJ1-2; clone_size: NA; cdr3_nt: TGTGCCAGCAGCTTGGAATCACCAATCTATGGCTACACCTTC; cdr3_aa: CASSLESPIYGYTF
d_call: NA; v_call: TRBV6-5; j_call: TRBJ1-2; clone_size: NA; cdr3_nt: TGTGCCAGCAGTCCGACAACAGGAGAGGGCTACACCTTC; cdr3_aa: CASSPTTGEGYTF
d_call: TRBD1; v_call: TRBV19; j_call: TRBJ1-2; clone_size: NA; cdr3_nt: TGTGCCAGTAGTAGACCCGGGACAGGGGGAGCATATGGCTACACCTTC; cdr3_aa: CASSRPGTGGAYGYTF
d_call: NA; v_call: TRBV10-2; j_call: TRBJ1-5; clone_size: NA; cdr3_nt: TGCGCCAGCAGTGAGTCGAGGCCAGACAGATCAGCCCAGCATTTT; cdr3_aa: CASSESRPDRSAQHF
d_call: NA; v_call: TRBV5-1; j_call: TRBJ1-4; clone_size: NA; cdr3_nt: TGCGCCAGCAGTTTAGGAGGGGCTACTGAAAAACTGTTTTTT; cdr3_aa: CASSLGGATEKLFF
d_call: NA; v_call: TRBV7-2; j_call: TRBJ1-2; clone_size: NA; cdr3_nt: TGTGCCAGCAGCTTAGGACGGGTTGGCTACACCTTC; cdr3_aa: CASSLGRVGYTF
d_call: TRBD2; v_call: TRBV4-3; j_call: TRBJ2-5; clone_size: once; cdr3_nt: TGCGCCAGCAGCCCTCTAGCGGGAGGGCCTACGGCCCAGTACTTC; cdr3_aa: CASSPLAGGPTAQYF
d_call: TRBD1; v_call: TRBV7-2; j_call: TRBJ1-2; clone_size: once; cdr3_nt: TGTGCCAGCAGCGGGGACAGGGCGGGCTACACCTTC; cdr3_aa: CASSGDRAGYTF
d_call: TRBD2; v_call: TRBV6-1; j_call: TRBJ2-3; clone_size: NA; cdr3_nt: TGTGCCAGCAGTGACCCAGCGGGGGGGGCATCAGATACGCAGTATTTT; cdr3_aa: CASSDPAGGASDTQYF
d_call: TRBD1; v_call: TRBV7-8; j_call: TRBJ1-4; clone_size: NA; cdr3_nt: TGTGCCAGCAGCCAAGGGGGCAGTTTGTACGCAACTAATGAAAAACTGTTTTTT; cdr3_aa: CASSQGGSLYATNEKLFF
d_call: TRBD1; v_call: TRBV5-4; j_call: TRBJ1-2; clone_size: NA; cdr3_nt: TGTGCCAGCAGCCCGGGACAGGGGGTGCTTTATGGCTACACCTTC; cdr3_aa: CASSPGQGVLYGYTF
d_call: TRBD1; v_call: TRBV23-1; j_call: TRBJ2-5; clone_size: NA; cdr3_nt: TGCGCCAGCAGTCACAGGGGGACAGGGCGCGAGACCCAGTACTTC; cdr3_aa: CASSHRGTGRETQYF
d_call: TRBD1; v_call: TRBV29-1; j_call: TRBJ1-1; clone_size: NA; cdr3_nt: TGCAGCGTTGTGGGACAGGGATATTTAGAAGCTTTCTTT; cdr3_aa: CSVVGQGYLEAFF
d_call: NA; v_call: TRBV6-5; j_call: TRBJ1-1; clone_size: NA; cdr3_nt: TGTGCCAGCAGGACCTATGAGGAATTGAACACTGAAGCTTTCTTT; cdr3_aa: CASRTYEELNTEAFF
d_call: NA; v_call: TRBV6-2/TRBV6-3; j_call: TRBJ2-2; clone_size: NA; cdr3_nt: TGTGCCAGCAGTTACCCGGGTGGGGGGACCTACCCCGGGGAGCTGTTTTTT; cdr3_aa: CASSYPGGGTYPGELFF
d_call: NA; v_call: TRBV7-2; j_call: TRBJ1-1; clone_size: NA; cdr3_nt: TGTGCCAGCAGCTTGGGGGCGGGGGCGAACACTGAAGCTTTCTTT; cdr3_aa: CASSLGAGANTEAFF
d_call: TRBD1; v_call: TRBV28; j_call: TRBJ1-3; clone_size: NA; cdr3_nt: TGTGCCAGCAGCCTTCCGGACAGGTCCCAATCGACCTGGGGAAACACCATATATTTT; cdr3_aa: CASSLPDRSQSTWGNTIYF
d_call: NA; v_call: TRBV7-7; j_call: TRBJ1-1; clone_size: NA; cdr3_nt: TGTGCTAGCAGCTTAGGGCAGGGCGCTGAAGCTTTCTTT; cdr3_aa: CASSLGQGAEAFF
d_call: TRBD1; v_call: TRBV6-5; j_call: TRBJ2-7; clone_size: few; cdr3_nt: TGTGCCAGCAGGTCCACCACAGGGGCGATAGAACAGTACTTC; cdr3_aa: CASRSTTGAIEQYF
d_call: NA; v_call: TRBV19; j_call: TRBJ1-3; clone_size: NA; cdr3_nt: TGTGCCAGTAGTATCCAAGCGGGACTCTCTGGAAACACCATATATTTT; cdr3_aa: CASSIQAGLSGNTIYF
d_call: NA; v_call: TRBV28; j_call: TRBJ1-1; clone_size: NA; cdr3_nt: TGTGCCAGCAGCCCAAACGACAGGCATGAAGCTTTCTTT; cdr3_aa: CASSPNDRHEAFF
d_call: NA; v_call: TRBV10-3; j_call: TRBJ2-1; clone_size: NA; cdr3_nt: TGTGCCATCAGTGTTTTAGCGTTACCACCCCTCAATGAGCAGTTCTTC; cdr3_aa: CAISVLALPPLNEQFF
d_call: NA; v_call: TRBV18; j_call: TRBJ1-2; clone_size: NA; cdr3_nt: TGTGCCAGCTCACCAAGGGAGGTCTATGGCTACACCTTC; cdr3_aa: CASSPREVYGYTF
d_call: NA; v_call: TRBV9; j_call: TRBJ1-4; clone_size: NA; cdr3_nt: TGTGCCAGCAGCGTAGGGGATGAAAAACTGTTTTTT; cdr3_aa: CASSVGDEKLFF
d_call: NA; v_call: TRBV2; j_call: TRBJ1-2; clone_size: once; cdr3_nt: TGTGCCAGCAGTGGCGACGGGTCTCTTTACTATGGCTACACCTTC; cdr3_aa: CASSGDGSLYYGYTF
d_call: TRBD2; v_call: TRBV7-9; j_call: TRBJ2-3; clone_size: NA; cdr3_nt: TGTGCCAGCAGCGCCACTAGCGGCTACACAGATACGCAGTATTTT; cdr3_aa: CASSATSGYTDTQYF
d_call: NA; v_call: TRBV29-1; j_call: TRBJ1-1; clone_size: NA; cdr3_nt: TGCAGCGTCCCAATCTTTGGGTATGGCGGCACTGAAGCTTTCTTT; cdr3_aa: CSVPIFGYGGTEAFF
d_call: NA; v_call: TRBV19; j_call: TRBJ1-6; clone_size: NA; cdr3_nt: TGTGCCAGTAGTACACAGGGAAGAAATTCACCCCTCCACTTT; cdr3_aa: CASSTQGRNSPLHF
d_call: TRBD1; v_call: TRBV6-2/TRBV6-3; j_call: TRBJ1-5; clone_size: few; cdr3_nt: TGTGCCAGCAGTTACTCGGGACAGGGGTTTAGTAGCAATCAGCCCCAGCATTTT; cdr3_aa: CASSYSGQGFSSNQPQHF